Presented here are 25 T cell receptor beta chains from one specimen sequenced in a study of cytomegalovirus exposure and HLA in healthy donors. Profiled with immunoSEQ multiplex PCR; TCRdb holds only in-frame clones, not every one. There are 160,000 or so clones in the sample; around nine tenths occur only once, and less than 3% lies in the top ten. Material: PBMCs. The receptor set was obtained from a man aged 18-30 years in good health and CMV-seropositive.

The V call is TRBV6-1, the J call TRBJ2-2, with 7 bases aligning to TRBD1. J was trimmed by 0 bases and V by 4 bases; bases with no gene match: 5. The CDR3 consists of 16 residues. Germline V gives CDR1 MNHNS, CDR2 SASEGT. The CDR3, as DNA: TGTGCCAGCAGTGCCCACAGGGGAGCGAACACCGGGGAGCTGTTTTTT. Its protein is CASSAHRGANTGELFF.

The chain uses TRBV9 and TRBJ1-2; no clear D. Between the trimmed V and J ends, which lost 4 bases and 3 bases, there was a span of 22 bases. CDR1 and CDR2 from the germline V gene are SGDLS and YYNGEE. There are 17 residues in the CDR3. CDR3 residues: CASSPGLQRPVYYGYTF. CDR3 bases: TGTGCCAGCAGCCCGGGGTTGCAGCGACCCGTATACTATGGCTACACCTTC.

The genes are TRBV5-1 and TRBJ2-2, with 9 bases that match TRBD1. The CDR3 is made up of 17 amino acids. CDR1 and CDR2 from the germline V gene are SGHRS and YFSETQ. The ends lost 4 bases at V and 6 bases at J; junction bases unmatched: 13. The CDR3 region has the DNA TGCGCCAGCAGCAGGACCCCCGGGACAGGGAAGCCCGGGGAGCTGTTTTTT. Amino acids: CASSRTPGTGKPGELFF.

This clone was detected a few times. The V gene is TRBV21-1, the J gene TRBJ2-7; the DNA was not compared with TRBD1, the D call given in the table. TRBV21-1 is shown as a pseudogene. CDR3 length: 17 amino acids. Written as DNA, the CDR3 is TGTGCCAGCAGCAGAAGACAGGGGCGGGGGTATTCCTACGAGCAGTACTTC. Translation gives CASSRRQGRGYSYEQYF.

The chain carries TRBV5-1 and TRBJ2-7, with D possibly TRBD2 on 6 matching bases. The CDR3 consists of 15 residues. Germline-derived CDR1 and CDR2 are SGHRS and YFSETQ. With 0 bases removed from V and 2 bases from J, the gap between germline ends came to 12 bases. CDR3 sequence (DNA): TGCGCCAGCAGCTTGGAGGGAGGTAGGACCTACGAGCAGTACTTC. It translates to CASSLEGGRTYEQYF. Drawing the rest from reference TRBV5-1 and TRBJ2-7, the complete variable domain is KAGVTQTPRYLIKTRGQQVTLSCSPISGHRSVSWYQQTPGQGLQFLFEYFSETQRNKGNFPGRFSGRQFSNSRSEMNVSTLELGDSALYLCASSLEGGRTYEQYFGPGTRLTVT.

This chain uses TRBV4-1 with TRBJ2-7, with 11 bases aligning to TRBD2. V shed 6 bases and J 1 base; nucleotides not matched to a gene: 8. The CDR3 consists of 16 residues. The germline CDR1 and CDR2 sequences are MGHRA and YSYEKL. The CDR3 sequence is CASRPTSGTSSYEQYF. The CDR3 bases are TGCGCCAGCAGGCCGACTAGCGGGACAAGTTCCTACGAGCAGTACTTC.

This chain links TRBV7-2 with TRBJ1-1; D unclear. Trimming shortened V by 5 bases and J by 3 bases, and 4 bases separated the two germline ends. Germline lookup yields CDR1 SGHTA and CDR2 FQGNSA. This CDR3 comprises 11 residues. The CDR3 region has the DNA TGTGCCAGCAGCGACTACACTGAAGCTTTCTTT. Protein sequence: CASSDYTEAFF.

This clone was recorded a few times. The chain is built from TRBV11-2 and TRBJ1-3; perhaps TRBD1 as D (6 bases). The germline V gene has CDR1 SGHAT and CDR2 FQNNGV. There are 14 residues in the CDR3. Deletions cut 5 bases from V and 3 bases from J, with 11 bases between. Here the CDR3 DNA reads TGTGCCAGCAGCAACAGGGTTTTTGGAAACACCATATATTTT. Protein product: CASSNRVFGNTIYF.

The chain carries TRBV5-6 and TRBJ2-1, with 11 positions matching TRBD2. Germline trimming cut 5 bases from V and 4 bases from J; bases unmatched to any gene: 8. This CDR3 spans 16 amino acids. Germline assignment: CDR1 SGHDT and CDR2 YYEEEE. CDR3 amino acids: CASSLPGLADYNEQFF. The CDR3 nucleotides are TGTGCCAGCAGTTTACCGGGACTAGCGGATTACAATGAGCAGTTCTTC.

The J gene is TRBJ2-7, the V gene TRBV27; TRBD2 might be the D (5 bases). This CDR3 has 12 residues. Germline V gene sequence: CDR1 MNHEY, CDR2 SMNVEV (reference sequence). V was shortened by 5 bases and J by 4 bases, with 9 bases between the two germline ends. In DNA form, the CDR3 reads TGTGCCAGCAGTGGTACGGGATACGAGCAGTACTTC. Amino acids: CASSGTGYEQYF.

The chain recombines TRBV6-5 with TRBJ2-1, with D possibly matching TRBD1 (7 bases). The CDR3 is 14 amino acids. Germline lookup yields CDR1 MNHEY and CDR2 SVGAGI. V lost 6 bases, J lost 6 bases, and 15 bases lay in between. The CDR3 reads CASSQGDWPNEQFF. In nucleotides, the CDR3 is TGTGCCAGCAGCCAGGGGGACTGGCCCAATGAGCAGTTCTTC.

V gene TRBV6-4 combines with J gene TRBJ2-1; D is possibly TRBD1 (6 bases). The CDR3 is made up of 15 amino acids. CDR1 is MRHNA and CDR2 is SNTAGT in the germline V gene. V gave up 5 bases and J gave up 9 bases, with 20 bases separating them. CDR3 amino acids: CASSFPLGGLGEQFF. In nucleotides, the CDR3 is TGTGCCAGCAGTTTCCCTCTAGGGGGTTTGGGTGAGCAGTTCTTC.

This rearrangement joins TRBV2 to TRBJ1-5; TRBD1 matches 7 bases. The germline V gene has CDR1 SNHLY and CDR2 FYNNEI. The CDR3 consists of 15 residues. V trimming: 5 bases; J trimming: 5 bases; junction bases outside the gene matches: 9. The CDR3, as DNA: TGTGCCAGCAGTCCCCGAGAGGGGGCGGATCAGCCCCAGCATTTT. This translates into CASSPREGADQPQHF.

In its sample, this clone was seen once. J is TRBJ1-5 and V is TRBV7-9, with a possible D match to TRBD1 (6 bases). Germline loops: CDR1 SEHNR, CDR2 FQNEAQ (reference sequence). There are 12 residues in the CDR3. V was clipped by 4 bases and J by 7 bases, with 8 bases between them. The CDR3 protein is CASSSGGQPQHF. CDR3 nucleotide sequence: TGTGCCAGCAGCTCGGGGGGCCAGCCCCAGCATTTT. Full variable domain (remainder filled in from reference TRBV7-9 and TRBJ1-5): DTGVSQNPRHKITKRGQNVTFRCDPISEHNRLYWYRQTLGQGPEFLTYFQNEAQLEKSRLLSDRFSAERPKGSFSTLEIQRTEQGDSAMYLCASSSGGQPQHFGDGTRLSIL.

The chain employs TRBV4-3 and TRBJ2-7; D might be TRBD1 (5 bases). The CDR3 loop spans 15 amino acids. Germline-derived CDR1 and CDR2 are LGHNA and YSLEER. V lost 0 bases and J 3 bases, leaving 12 bases between the germline ends. CDR3 protein: CASSQDFGRDYEQYF. CDR3 bases: TGCGCCAGCAGCCAAGATTTTGGCAGGGACTACGAGCAGTACTTC.

The chain combines TRBV11-2 with TRBJ1-3; D call uncertain. This CDR3 region has 14 residues. Trimming pared 9 bases from V and 0 bases from J, leaving 12 bases between. Germline V CDR1 and CDR2: SGHAT, FQNNGV. The CDR3 DNA sequence: TGTGCCAGTATCCAAGGGAGCTCTGGAAACACCATATATTTT. Protein: CASIQGSSGNTIYF.

This clone showed up just once. V usage is TRBV5-8 and J usage is TRBJ1-4; no definite D call. Per germline, CDR1 SGHTS and CDR2 YDEGEE. This CDR3 contains 15 residues. V was shortened by 4 bases and J by 4 bases, with 14 bases between the two germline ends. CDR3 residues: CASSHTVRGNEKLFF. CDR3 sequence (DNA): TGTGCCAGCAGCCACACCGTCCGGGGTAATGAAAAACTGTTTTTT.

The chain is built from TRBV29-1 and TRBJ2-1, with 9 bases fitting TRBD2. Trimming removed 7 bases from V and 6 bases from J; junction bases left unmatched: 7. The CDR3 is 13 amino acids. Per germline, CDR1 SQVTM and CDR2 ANQGSEA. CDR3: CSATSGGINEQFF. In DNA form, the CDR3 reads TGCAGCGCGACTAGCGGAGGTATCAATGAGCAGTTCTTC.

The chain joins TRBV11-2 to TRBJ1-1; D gene ambiguous. Trimming removed 4 bases at V and 10 bases at J, with 16 bases between. The germline gives CDR1 SGHAT, CDR2 FQNNGV. This CDR3 comprises 13 residues. CDR3 sequence reads: CASSSYGELGAFF. The CDR3 DNA follows: TGTGCCAGCAGCTCCTACGGTGAACTCGGAGCTTTCTTT.

This chain's CDR3 is CAWSPGGHYGYTF. The CDR3, as DNA: TGTGCCTGGAGTCCGGGGGGACACTATGGCTACACCTTC. The V gene is TRBV30, the J gene TRBJ1-2, with a weak D call TRBD1 (5 bases). Looked up from germline, CDR1 is GTSNPN and CDR2 is SVGIG (reference sequence). Deletions cut 2 bases from V and 3 bases from J, with 10 bases between. This CDR3 contains 13 residues.

The V call is TRBV28, the J call TRBJ2-4; possible D gene TRBD2, 7 bases. The ends were cut back, 6 bases at V and 6 bases at J, with 18 bases in the middle. This CDR3 spans 15 amino acids. In germline, CDR1 is MDHEN, CDR2 SYDVKM. This CDR3 reads CASRSPAGASNIQYF. The CDR3, as DNA: TGTGCCAGCAGGTCCCCTGCGGGGGCCTCAAACATTCAGTACTTC. Looking up the rest from reference TRBV28 and TRBJ2-4 gives the full variable domain: DVKVTQSSRYLVKRTGEKVFLECVQDMDHENMFWYRQDPGLGLRLIYFSYDVKMKEKGDIPEGYSVSREKKERFSLILESASTNQTSMYLCASRSPAGASNIQYFGAGTRLSVL.

CDR3 coding DNA: TGTGCCAGCTCACCAAATCTTAGCGGGGTCAATGAGCAGTTCTTC. Residues: CASSPNLSGVNEQFF. This chain uses TRBV18 with TRBJ2-1, with 8 bases identical to TRBD2. Germline CDR1 reads KGHSH; CDR2 reads LQKENI. V shed 2 bases, J shed 6 bases, and the junction held 6 bases outside the gene matches. The CDR3 extends over 15 amino acids.

The chain uses TRBV9 and TRBJ2-5, with 8 bases fitting TRBD2. This CDR3 has 13 amino acids. Germline V gene sequence: CDR1 SGDLS, CDR2 YYNGEE. After removal of 7 bases from V and 5 bases from J, the junction contained 7 bases not matched to a gene. The DNA of the CDR3 is TGTGCCAGCCGTAGCGGGGACGGGGAGACCCAGTACTTC. Residues: CASRSGDGETQYF.

This clone was picked up one time. The chain combines TRBV20-1 with TRBJ2-7; D gene uncertain. The germline CDR1 and CDR2 sequences are DFQATT and SNEGSKA (reference sequence). V was clipped by 5 bases and J by 4 bases, with 6 bases between them. The CDR3 is 10 amino acids. The CDR3 is CSAVQYEQYF. The CDR3 DNA sequence: TGCAGTGCTGTACAATACGAGCAGTACTTC.

V is TRBV5-1 and J is TRBJ2-3, with TRBD1 identical over 11 bases. The junction had 5 bases not matched to a gene; V was cut back by 4 bases and J by 1 base. There are 16 residues in the CDR3. Germline CDR1 SGHRS, CDR2 YFSETQ. The CDR3 DNA reads as TGCGCCAGCAGCGGACAGGGGGCTTTCGGCACAGATACGCAGTATTTT. Translation: CASSGQGAFGTDTQYF.